This entry is about one TCR beta chain. This sample stems from a study of blood T cell repertoires in COVID-19. Study-wide background: Samples of COVID-19 (acute and convalescent) were obtained from the United States, Italy and Spain. Sources were T cells, B-cell-depleted T cells, or PBMCs; the material itself was cDNA or gDNA.

In the authors' workflow: Amplification with reference gene primers provided the estimates of nucleated cell counts. This table comes from immunoSEQ multiplex PCR, and its TCRdb copy is limited to in-frame clones, with some not included. V and J calls and clone size are copied from that table; D and trimming were computed from the DNA. The sample shows over 200,000 clones, around four fifths of them seen only once. The CDR3 totals 16 residues. Unmatched junction bases numbered 7, after V lost 1 base and J lost 6 bases. The germline gives CDR1 MDHEN, CDR2 SYDVKM. The source material was peripheral blood. This clonotype was sampled from a woman aged 70-85 years with active or convalescent COVID-19. J is TRBJ2-1 and V is TRBV28; 9 nucleotides align to TRBD1. CDR3 sequence: CASSLFGQGNLNEQFF. CDR3 DNA: TGTGCCAGCAGTTTATTCGGACAGGGGAATCTCAATGAGCAGTTCTTC.